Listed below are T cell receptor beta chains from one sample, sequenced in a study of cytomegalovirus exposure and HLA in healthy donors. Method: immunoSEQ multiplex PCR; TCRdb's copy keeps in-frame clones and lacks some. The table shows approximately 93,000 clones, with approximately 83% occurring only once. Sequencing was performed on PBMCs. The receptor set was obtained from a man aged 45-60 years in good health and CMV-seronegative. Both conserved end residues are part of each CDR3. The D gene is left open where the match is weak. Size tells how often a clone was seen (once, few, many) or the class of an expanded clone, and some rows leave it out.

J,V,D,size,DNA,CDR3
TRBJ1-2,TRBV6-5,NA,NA,TGTGCCAGCAGGCCCCGGGGCTATGGCTACACCTTC,CASRPRGYGYTF
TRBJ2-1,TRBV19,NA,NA,TGTGCCAGTAGTATAATGGCGGTTTCCTACAATGAGCAGTTCTTC,CASSIMAVSYNEQFF
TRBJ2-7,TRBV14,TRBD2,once,TGTGCCAGCAGCCAAGTAACGAGACTAGCGGGAGACGAGCAGTACTTC,CASSQVTRLAGDEQYF
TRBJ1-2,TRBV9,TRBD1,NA,TGTGCCAGCAGCGTAGATAGGGACAGCTATGGCTACACCTTC,CASSVDRDSYGYTF
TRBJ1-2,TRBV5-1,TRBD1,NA,TGCGCCAGCAGCTTTTCGCCGGGACAGGGTATAGATGGCTACACCTTC,CASSFSPGQGIDGYTF
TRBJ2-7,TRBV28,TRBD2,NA,TGTGCCAGCAGTTTGACTAGCGGCTCCTACGAGCAGTACTTC,CASSLTSGSYEQYF
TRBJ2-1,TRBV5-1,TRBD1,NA,TGCGCCAGCAGCCGGCAGGGGGATCCGGAGTCCAATGAGCAGTTCTTC,CASSRQGDPESNEQFF
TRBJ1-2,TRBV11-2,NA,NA,TGTGCCAGCAGCTCGACATTTATCTCCTTTGTTTCCTTC,CASSSTFISFVSF
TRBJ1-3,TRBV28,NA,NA,TGTGCCAGCAGTTTAACGGTCTCTGGAAACACCATATATTTT,CASSLTVSGNTIYF
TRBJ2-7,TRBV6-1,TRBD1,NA,TGTGCCAGCAGTGAACGGCAGGGGGTGAACGAGCAGTACTTC,CASSERQGVNEQYF
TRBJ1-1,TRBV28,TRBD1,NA,TGTGCCAGCAGGGAACAGGGGCGGGCTGAAGCTTTCTTT,CASREQGRAEAFF
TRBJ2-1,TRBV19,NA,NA,TGTGCCAGTAGTATAGAGGCAGGGATCCGGAATGAGCAGTTCTTC,CASSIEAGIRNEQFF
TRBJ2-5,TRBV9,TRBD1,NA,TGTGCCAGCAGCGTTAGACAGGGTATACAAGAGACCCAGTACTTC,CASSVRQGIQETQYF
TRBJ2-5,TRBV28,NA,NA,TGTGCCAGCAGCATAACCGGGGAGACCCAGTACTTC,CASSITGETQYF
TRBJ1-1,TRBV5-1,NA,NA,TGCGCCAGCAGCTTGGCAACACGGAGGGACACTGAAGCTTTCTTT,CASSLATRRDTEAFF
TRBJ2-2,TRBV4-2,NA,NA,TGTGCCAGCAGCCAAGATCAGAACACCGGGGAGCTGTTTTTT,CASSQDQNTGELFF
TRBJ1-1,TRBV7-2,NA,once,TGTGCCAGCGCCTACAGGGCAGTCAGATTCTTT,CASAYRAVRFF
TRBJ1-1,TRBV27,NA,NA,TGTGCCAGCAGTTTATCGATCTCGGTGACTGAAGCTTTCTTT,CASSLSISVTEAFF
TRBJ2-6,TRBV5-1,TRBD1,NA,TGCGCCAGCAGCTCGGACGGCGCAGGGGGCTATGGGGCCAACGTCCTGACTTTC,CASSSDGAGGYGANVLTF
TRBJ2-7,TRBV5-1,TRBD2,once,TGCGCCAGCAGCCATCGGGGACTAGCGGGAGACGAGCAGTACTTC,CASSHRGLAGDEQYF